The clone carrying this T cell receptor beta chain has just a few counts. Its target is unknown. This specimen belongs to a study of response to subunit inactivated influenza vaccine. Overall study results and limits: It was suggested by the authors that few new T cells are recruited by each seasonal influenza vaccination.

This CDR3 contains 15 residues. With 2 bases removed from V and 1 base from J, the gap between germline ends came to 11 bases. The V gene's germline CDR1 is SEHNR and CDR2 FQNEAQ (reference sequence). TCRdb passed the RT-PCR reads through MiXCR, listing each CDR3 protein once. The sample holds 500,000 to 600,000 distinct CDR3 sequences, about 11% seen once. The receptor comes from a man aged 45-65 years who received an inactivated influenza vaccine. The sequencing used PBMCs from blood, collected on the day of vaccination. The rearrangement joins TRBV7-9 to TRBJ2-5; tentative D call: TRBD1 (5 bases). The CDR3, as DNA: TGTGCCAGCAGCTTATCCAGGACAACCCAAGAGACCCAGTACTTC. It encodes CASSLSRTTQETQYF.